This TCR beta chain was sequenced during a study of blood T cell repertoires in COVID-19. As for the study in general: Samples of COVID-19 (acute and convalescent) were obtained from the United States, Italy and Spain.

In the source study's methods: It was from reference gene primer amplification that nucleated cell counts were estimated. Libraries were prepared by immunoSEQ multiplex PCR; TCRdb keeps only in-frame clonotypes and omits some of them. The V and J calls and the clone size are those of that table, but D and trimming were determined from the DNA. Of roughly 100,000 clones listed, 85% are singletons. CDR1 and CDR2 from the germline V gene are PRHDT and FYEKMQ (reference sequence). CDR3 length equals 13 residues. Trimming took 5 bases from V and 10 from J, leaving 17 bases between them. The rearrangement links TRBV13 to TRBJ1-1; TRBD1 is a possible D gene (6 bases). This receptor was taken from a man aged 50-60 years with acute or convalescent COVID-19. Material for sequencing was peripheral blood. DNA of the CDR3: TGTGCCAGCAGCCCAGGGGTTCGCAGGGCAGCTTTCTTT. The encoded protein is CASSPGVRRAAFF. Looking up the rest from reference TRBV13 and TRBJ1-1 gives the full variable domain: AAGVIQSPRHLIKEKRETATLKCYPIPRHDTVYWYQQGPGQDPQFLISFYEKMQSDKGSIPDRFSAQQFSDYHSELNMSSLELGDSALYFCASSPGVRRAAFFGQGTRLTVV.